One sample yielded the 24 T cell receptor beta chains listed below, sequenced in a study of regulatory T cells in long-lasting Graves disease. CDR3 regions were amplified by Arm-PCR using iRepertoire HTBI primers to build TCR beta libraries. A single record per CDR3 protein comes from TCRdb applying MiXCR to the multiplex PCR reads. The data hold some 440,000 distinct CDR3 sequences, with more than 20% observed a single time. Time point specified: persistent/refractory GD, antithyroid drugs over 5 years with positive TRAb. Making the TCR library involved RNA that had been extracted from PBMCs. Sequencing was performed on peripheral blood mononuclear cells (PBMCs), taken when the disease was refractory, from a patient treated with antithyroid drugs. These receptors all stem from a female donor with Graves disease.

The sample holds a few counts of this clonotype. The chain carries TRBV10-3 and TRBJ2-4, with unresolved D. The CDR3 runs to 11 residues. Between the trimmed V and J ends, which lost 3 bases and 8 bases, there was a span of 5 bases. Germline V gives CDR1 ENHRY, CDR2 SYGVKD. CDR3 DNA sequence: TGTGCCATCAGTGATCTGTACATTCAGTACTTC. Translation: CAISDLYIQYF.

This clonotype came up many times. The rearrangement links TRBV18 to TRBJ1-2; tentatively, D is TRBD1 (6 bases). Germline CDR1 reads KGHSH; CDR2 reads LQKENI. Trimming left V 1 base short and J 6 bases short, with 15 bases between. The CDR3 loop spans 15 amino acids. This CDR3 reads CASSPLQGSPDGYTF. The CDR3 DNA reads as TGTGCCAGCTCACCACTCCAGGGGAGTCCGGATGGCTACACCTTC.

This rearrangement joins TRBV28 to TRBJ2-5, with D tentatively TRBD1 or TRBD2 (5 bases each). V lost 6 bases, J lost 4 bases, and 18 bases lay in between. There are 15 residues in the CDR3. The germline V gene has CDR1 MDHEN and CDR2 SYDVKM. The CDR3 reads CASRAAGLERETQYF. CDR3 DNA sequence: TGTGCCAGCAGAGCGGCAGGGCTGGAGAGAGAGACCCAGTACTTC.

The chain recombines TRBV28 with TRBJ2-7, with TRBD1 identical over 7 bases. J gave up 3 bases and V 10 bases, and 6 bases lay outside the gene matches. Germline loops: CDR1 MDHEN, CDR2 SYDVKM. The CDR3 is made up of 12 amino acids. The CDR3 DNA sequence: TGTGCCACCGTGGGACAGAACTACGAGCAGTACTTC. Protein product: CATVGQNYEQYF.

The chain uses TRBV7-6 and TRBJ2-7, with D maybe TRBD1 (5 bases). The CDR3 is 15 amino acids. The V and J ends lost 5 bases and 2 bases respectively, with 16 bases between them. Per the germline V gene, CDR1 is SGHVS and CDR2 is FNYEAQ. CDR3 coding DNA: TGTGCCAGCAGCGATAGGGGATGGCAGCCCTACGAGCAGTACTTC. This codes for CASSDRGWQPYEQYF.

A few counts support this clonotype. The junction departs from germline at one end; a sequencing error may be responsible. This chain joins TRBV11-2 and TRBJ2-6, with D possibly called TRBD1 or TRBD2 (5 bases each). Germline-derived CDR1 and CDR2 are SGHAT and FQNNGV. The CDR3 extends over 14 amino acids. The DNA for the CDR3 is TGTGCCAGCAGCTTAGGGACTGGGGCCGACGTCCTGACTTTC. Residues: CASSLGTGADVLTF.

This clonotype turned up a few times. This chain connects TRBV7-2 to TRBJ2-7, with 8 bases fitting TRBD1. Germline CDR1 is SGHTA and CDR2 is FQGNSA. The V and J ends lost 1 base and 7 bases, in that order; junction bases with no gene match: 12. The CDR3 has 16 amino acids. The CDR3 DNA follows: TGTGCCAGCAGCTTAGACCCCTCCTCAGGGGGCTGGGAGCAGTACTTC. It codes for CASSLDPSSGGWEQYF.

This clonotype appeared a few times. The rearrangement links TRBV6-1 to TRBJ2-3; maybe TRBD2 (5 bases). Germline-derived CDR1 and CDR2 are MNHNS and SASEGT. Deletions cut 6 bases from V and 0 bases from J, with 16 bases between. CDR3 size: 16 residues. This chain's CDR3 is CASRQESGTSTDTQYF. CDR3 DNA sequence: TGTGCCAGCAGACAAGAAAGCGGAACAAGCACAGATACGCAGTATTTT.

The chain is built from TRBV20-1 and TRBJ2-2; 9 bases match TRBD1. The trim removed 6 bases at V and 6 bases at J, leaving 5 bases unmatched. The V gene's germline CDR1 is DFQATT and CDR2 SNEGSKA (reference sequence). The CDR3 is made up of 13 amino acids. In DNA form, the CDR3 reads TGCAGTGCGAAGGACAGGGGTGCCGGGGAGCTGTTTTTT. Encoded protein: CSAKDRGAGELFF.

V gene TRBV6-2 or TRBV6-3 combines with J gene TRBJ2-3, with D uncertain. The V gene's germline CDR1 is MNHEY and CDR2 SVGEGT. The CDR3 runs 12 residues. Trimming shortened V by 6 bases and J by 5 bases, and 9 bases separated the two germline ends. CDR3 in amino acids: CASRPNQDTQYF. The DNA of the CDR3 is TGTGCCAGCAGACCGAACCAAGATACGCAGTATTTT.

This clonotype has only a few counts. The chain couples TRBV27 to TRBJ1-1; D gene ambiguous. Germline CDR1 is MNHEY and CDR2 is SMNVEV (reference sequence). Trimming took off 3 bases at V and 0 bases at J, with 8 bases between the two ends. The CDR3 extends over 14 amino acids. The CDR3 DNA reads TGTGCCAGCAGTTTCAGGACGGTGAACACTGAAGCTTTCTTT. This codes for CASSFRTVNTEAFF.

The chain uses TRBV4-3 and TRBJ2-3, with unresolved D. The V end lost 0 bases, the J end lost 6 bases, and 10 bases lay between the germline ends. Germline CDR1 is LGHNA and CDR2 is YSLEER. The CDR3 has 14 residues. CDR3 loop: CASSQEVESDTQYF. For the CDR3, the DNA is TGCGCCAGCAGCCAAGAGGTGGAGTCGGATACGCAGTATTTT.

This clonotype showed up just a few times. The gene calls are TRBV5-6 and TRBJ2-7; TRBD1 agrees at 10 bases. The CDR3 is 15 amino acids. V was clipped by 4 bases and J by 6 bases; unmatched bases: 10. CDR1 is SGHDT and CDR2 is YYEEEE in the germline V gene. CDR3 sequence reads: CASSAQGTGEGEQYF. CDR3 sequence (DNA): TGTGCCAGCAGCGCACAGGGGACAGGGGAAGGCGAGCAGTACTTC.

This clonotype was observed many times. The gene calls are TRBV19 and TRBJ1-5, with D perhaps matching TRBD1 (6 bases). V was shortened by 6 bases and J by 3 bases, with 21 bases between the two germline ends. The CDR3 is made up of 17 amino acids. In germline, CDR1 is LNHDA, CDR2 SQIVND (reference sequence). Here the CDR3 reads CASSTDRFGRANQPQHF. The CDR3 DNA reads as TGTGCCAGTAGCACCGACAGGTTCGGGAGGGCCAATCAGCCCCAGCATTTT.

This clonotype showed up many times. CDR3 coding DNA: TGTGCCAGCAGTGTACAGGGAAGATTTGGACACGAGCAGTACTTC. It is translated as CASSVQGRFGHEQYF. The chain has TRBV27 and TRBJ2-7; tentative D call: TRBD1 (6 bases). Deletions cut 5 bases from V and 5 bases from J, with 19 bases between. The CDR3 has 15 amino acids. Germline assignment: CDR1 MNHEY and CDR2 SMNVEV (reference sequence).

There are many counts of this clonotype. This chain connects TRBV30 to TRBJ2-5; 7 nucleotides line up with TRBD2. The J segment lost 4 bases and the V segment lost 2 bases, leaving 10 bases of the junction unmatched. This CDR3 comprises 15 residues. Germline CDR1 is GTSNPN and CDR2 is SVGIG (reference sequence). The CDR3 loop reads CAWSTLGGGAETQYF. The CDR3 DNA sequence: TGTGCCTGGAGTACCCTGGGGGGGGGAGCAGAGACCCAGTACTTC.

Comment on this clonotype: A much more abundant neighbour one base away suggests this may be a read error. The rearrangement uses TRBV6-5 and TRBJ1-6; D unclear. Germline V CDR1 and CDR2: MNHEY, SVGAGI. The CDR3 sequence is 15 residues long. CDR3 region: CASSYYGMRDSPFHF. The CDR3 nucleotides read TGTGCCAGCAGTTACTACGGAATGCGGGATTCACCCTTCCACTTT.

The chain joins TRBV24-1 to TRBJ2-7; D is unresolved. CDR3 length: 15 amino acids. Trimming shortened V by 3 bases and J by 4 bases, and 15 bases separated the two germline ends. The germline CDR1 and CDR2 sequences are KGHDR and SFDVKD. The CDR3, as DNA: TGTGCCACCAGTGATCCCCGGACCGAACCTTACGAGCAGTACTTC. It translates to CATSDPRTEPYEQYF.

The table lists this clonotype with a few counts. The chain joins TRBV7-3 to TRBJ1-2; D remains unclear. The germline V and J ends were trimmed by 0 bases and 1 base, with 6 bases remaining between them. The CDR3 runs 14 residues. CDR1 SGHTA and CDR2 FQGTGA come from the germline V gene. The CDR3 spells CASSLTANNYGYTF. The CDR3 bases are TGTGCCAGCAGCTTAACAGCGAATAACTATGGCTACACCTTC.

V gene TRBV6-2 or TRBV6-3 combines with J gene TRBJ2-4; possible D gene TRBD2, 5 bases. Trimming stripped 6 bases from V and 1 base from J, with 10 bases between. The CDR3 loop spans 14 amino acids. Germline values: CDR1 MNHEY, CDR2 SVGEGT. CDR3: CASSGPGAKNIQYF. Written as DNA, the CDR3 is TGTGCCAGCAGCGGGCCGGGGGCCAAAAACATTCAGTACTTC.

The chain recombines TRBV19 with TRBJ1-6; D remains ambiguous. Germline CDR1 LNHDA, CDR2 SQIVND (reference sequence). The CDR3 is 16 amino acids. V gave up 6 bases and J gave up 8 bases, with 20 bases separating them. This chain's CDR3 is CASSPFAGSVDSPLHF. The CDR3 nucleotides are TGTGCCAGTAGCCCCTTTGCAGGATCGGTGGATTCACCCCTCCACTTT.

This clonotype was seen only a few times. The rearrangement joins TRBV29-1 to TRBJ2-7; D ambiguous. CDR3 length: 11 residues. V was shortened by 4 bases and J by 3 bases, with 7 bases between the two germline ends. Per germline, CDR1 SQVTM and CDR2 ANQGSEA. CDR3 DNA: TGCAGCGTTGCCCCAGTCTACGAGCAGTACTTC. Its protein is CSVAPVYEQYF.

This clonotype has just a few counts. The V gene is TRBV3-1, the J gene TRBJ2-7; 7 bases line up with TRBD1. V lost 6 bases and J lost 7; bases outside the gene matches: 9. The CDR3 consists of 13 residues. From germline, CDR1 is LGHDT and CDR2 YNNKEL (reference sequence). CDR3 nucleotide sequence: TGTGCCAGCAGACCAGACAGGGTTTCGGAGCAGTACTTC. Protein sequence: CASRPDRVSEQYF.

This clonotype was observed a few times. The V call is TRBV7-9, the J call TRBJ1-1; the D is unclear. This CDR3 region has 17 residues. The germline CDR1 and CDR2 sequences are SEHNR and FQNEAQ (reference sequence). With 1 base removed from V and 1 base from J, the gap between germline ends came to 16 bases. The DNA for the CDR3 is TGTGCCAGCAGCTTAGTACTGACCCGGGAGGGGAACACTGAAGCTTTCTTT. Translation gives CASSLVLTREGNTEAFF.